These 26 T cell receptor beta chains share one sample of origin, sequenced in a study of PD-1 blockade in classical Hodgkin lymphoma. Sequencing was performed with immunoSEQ multiplex PCR; in TCRdb, only in-frame clones are kept and a portion is missing. This sample has more than 85,000 clones, with around nine tenths found just once. Relapses following autologous stem cell transplantation were seen in all patients, with brentuximab vedotin exposure varying. Material: peripheral blood mononuclear cells (PBMCs), obtained before the second cycle of nivolumab. These receptors were collected from a human donor with classical Hodgkin lymphoma.

The CDR3 sequence is CASNPDFTDTQYF. The CDR3 bases are TGTGCCAGCAACCCGGACTTCACAGATACGCAGTATTTT. V is TRBV28 and J is TRBJ2-3, with D possibly matching TRBD2 (5 bases). The CDR3 covers 13 residues. Trimming removed 7 bases from V and 2 bases from J, with 10 bases in between. From germline, CDR1 is MDHEN and CDR2 SYDVKM.

The rearrangement uses TRBV10-1 and TRBJ2-3, with D possibly TRBD2 on 5 matching bases. Germline CDR1 and CDR2: WNHNN and SYGVQD (reference sequence). Trimming left V 2 bases short and J 2 bases short, with 11 bases between. This CDR3 comprises 15 residues. CDR3 bases: TGCGCCAGCAGTGAGAGCGGCCGGAACACAGATACGCAGTATTTT. This codes for CASSESGRNTDTQYF.

The chain is built from TRBV4-1 and TRBJ2-4; TRBD1 might be the D (6 bases). Germline V gene data show CDR1 as MGHRA and CDR2 as YSYEKL. This CDR3 is built from 14 residues. V dropped 1 base and J dropped 7 bases, with 11 bases sitting between them. CDR3 region: CASSQAGVVNIQYF. The CDR3, as DNA: TGCGCCAGCAGCCAAGCAGGGGTTGTGAACATTCAGTACTTC.

The V call is TRBV7-6, the J call TRBJ2-5; D not resolved. Trimming cost V 5 bases and J 1 base, with 8 bases left between them. The CDR3 covers 13 residues. CDR1 and CDR2 from the germline V gene are SGHVS and FNYEAQ. DNA for the CDR3: TGTGCCAGCAGCCTCACCCCCCAAGAGACCCAGTACTTC. Protein: CASSLTPQETQYF.

This CDR3 reads CASSFGGPGELFF. In DNA form, the CDR3 reads TGTGCCAGCAGTTTTGGGGGTCCCGGGGAGCTGTTTTTT. This chain links TRBV27 with TRBJ2-2; perhaps D is TRBD1 or TRBD2 (5 bases each). Germline lookup yields CDR1 MNHEY and CDR2 SMNVEV (reference sequence). The CDR3 runs to 13 residues. Trimming left V 3 bases short and J 6 bases short, with 8 bases between.

V usage is TRBV11-2 and J usage is TRBJ2-7; 10 bases agree with TRBD2. Losses at the gene ends were 1 base for V and 3 bases for J; bases not matched to a gene: 9. Germline loops: CDR1 SGHAT, CDR2 FQNNGV. The CDR3 sequence is 17 residues long. CDR3 amino acids: CASSLAGLAAIYYEQYF. In DNA form, the CDR3 reads TGTGCCAGCAGCTTAGCCGGACTAGCGGCAATTTACTACGAGCAGTACTTC.

The table lists this clone with a count of one. The chain recombines TRBV28 with TRBJ2-7; D perhaps matches TRBD1 (5 bases). The CDR3 contains 13 residues. The V gene's germline CDR1 is MDHEN and CDR2 SYDVKM. V shed 7 bases and J shed 2 bases, with 12 bases lying between them. DNA of the CDR3: TGTGCCAGCAAACTCCAGGGTACCTACGAGCAGTACTTC. Residues: CASKLQGTYEQYF.

The genes are TRBV9 and TRBJ2-5, with TRBD2 matching over 12 bases. Per germline, CDR1 SGDLS and CDR2 YYNGEE. The V and J ends lost 6 bases and 4 bases, in that order; junction bases with no gene match: 10. The CDR3 has 16 amino acids. Here the CDR3 reads CASNRGTSGWGETQYF. The CDR3 DNA sequence: TGTGCCAGCAACCGAGGGACTAGCGGGTGGGGAGAGACCCAGTACTTC.

The chain has TRBV2 and TRBJ1-1; D is unresolved. From germline, CDR1 is SNHLY and CDR2 FYNNEI. Trimming left V 7 bases short and J 3 bases short, with 6 bases between. The CDR3 loop spans 11 amino acids. The CDR3 loop reads CASTDYTEAFF. CDR3 DNA sequence: TGTGCCAGCACTGACTACACTGAAGCTTTCTTT. Based on the CDR3 plus reference TRBV2 and TRBJ1-1, the full variable domain is EPEVTQTPSHQVTQMGQEVILRCVPISNHLYFYWYRQILGQKVEFLVSFYNNEISEKSEIFDDQFSVERPDGSNFTLKIRSTKLEDSAMYFCASTDYTEAFFGQGTRLTVV.

The chain recombines TRBV30 with TRBJ1-1; tentatively, D is TRBD1 (6 bases). The CDR3 length is 13 residues. Trimming removed 4 bases from V and 2 bases from J, with 11 bases in between. Germline CDR1 is GTSNPN and CDR2 is SVGIG (reference sequence). CDR3 region: CAWNTQGNTEAFF. In nucleotides, the CDR3 is TGTGCCTGGAACACACAGGGAAACACTGAAGCTTTCTTT. Supplemented by reference TRBV30 and TRBJ1-1, the full variable domain reads SQTIHQWPATLVQPVGSPLSLECTVEGTSNPNLYWYRQAAGRGLQLLFYSVGIGQISSEVPQNLSASRPQDRQFILSSKKLLLSDSGFYLCAWNTQGNTEAFFGQGTRLTVV.

V gene TRBV12-2 combines with J gene TRBJ2-2; the listed D gene, TRBD2, was not tested against the DNA. TRBV12-2 is tagged as a pseudogene. This CDR3 region has 22 residues. CDR3 protein: CASRSPTPHPSGEAGVTGELFF. The CDR3, as DNA: TGTGCAAGTCGCTCCCCCACCCCGCATCCCTCTGGGGAAGCGGGGGTCACCGGGGAGCTGTTTTTT.

The V gene is TRBV6-5, the J gene TRBJ1-1; D uncertain. Germline V gene sequence: CDR1 MNHEY, CDR2 SVGAGI. This CDR3 region has 11 residues. The V gene lost 7 bases and the J gene lost 7 bases, with 10 bases spanning the gap. The CDR3 reads CASIGSGEAFF. In DNA, the CDR3 is TGTGCCAGCATTGGGTCCGGTGAAGCTTTCTTT.

This clone is a singleton in its sample. The chain couples TRBV28 to TRBJ1-4; no clear D gene. CDR1 MDHEN and CDR2 SYDVKM come from the germline V gene. The CDR3 has 14 residues. V was pared by 4 bases and J by 3 bases, with 9 bases between. CDR3 residues: CASSSGNSNEKLFF. The CDR3 DNA reads as TGTGCCAGCAGTTCGGGGAATTCTAATGAAAAACTGTTTTTT. Drawing the rest from reference TRBV28 and TRBJ1-4, the complete variable domain is DVKVTQSSRYLVKRTGEKVFLECVQDMDHENMFWYRQDPGLGLRLIYFSYDVKMKEKGDIPEGYSVSREKKERFSLILESASTNQTSMYLCASSSGNSNEKLFFGSGTQLSVL.

CDR3 in DNA: TGCGCCAGCAGCCCCGGGACATTCCCACACCTCCAGTACTTC. This encodes CASSPGTFPHLQYF. The chain joins TRBV23-1 to TRBJ2-7, with D possibly matching TRBD1 (6 bases). TRBV23-1 belongs to the ORF category, with a function that is uncertain. Trimming removed 6 bases at V and 10 bases at J, with 22 bases between. This CDR3 has 14 residues.

V usage is TRBV7-9 and J usage is TRBJ2-1; 7 bases fit TRBD2. Losses at the gene ends were 7 bases for V and 1 base for J; bases not matched to a gene: 16. Germline loops: CDR1 SEHNR, CDR2 FQNEAQ (reference sequence). The CDR3 has 18 amino acids. The CDR3 region is CASTAYSHAGESYNEQFF. The CDR3 DNA follows: TGTGCCAGCACAGCTTATTCACATGCGGGAGAATCCTACAATGAGCAGTTCTTC.

The rearrangement links TRBV10-3 to TRBJ1-5, with a tentative D call TRBD1 (6 bases). The ends were cut back, 4 bases at V and 7 bases at J, with 23 bases in the middle. Looked up from germline, CDR1 is ENHRY and CDR2 is SYGVKD. The CDR3 totals 17 residues. CDR3 sequence reads: CAISVGDTAGTGQPQHF. As DNA, the CDR3 is TGTGCCATCAGTGTGGGGGACACTGCGGGGACTGGGCAGCCCCAGCATTTT.

The V and J genes are TRBV28 and TRBJ1-5, with no clear D. Looked up from germline, CDR1 is MDHEN and CDR2 is SYDVKM. V dropped 6 bases and J dropped 3 bases, with 6 bases sitting between them. The CDR3 has 12 amino acids. The CDR3 protein is CASSPPNQPQHF. The CDR3 DNA is TGTGCCAGCAGCCCCCCCAATCAGCCCCAGCATTTT.

This sequence joins TRBV11-2 and TRBJ2-1; D gene ambiguous. Trimming took 5 bases from V and 5 from J, leaving 13 bases between them. The germline V gene has CDR1 SGHAT and CDR2 FQNNGV. The CDR3 extends over 14 amino acids. CDR3 in amino acids: CASSPNRQDNEQFF. In DNA, the CDR3 is TGTGCCAGCAGCCCGAACCGGCAGGACAATGAGCAGTTCTTC.

The rearrangement uses TRBV5-6 and TRBJ1-5, with TRBD1 matching over 7 bases. The CDR3 has 14 amino acids. Germline CDR1 reads SGHDT; CDR2 reads YYEEEE. V trimming: 4 bases; J trimming: 6 bases; junction bases outside the gene matches: 7. The CDR3 loop is CASSRGGGGQPQHF. CDR3 nucleotides: TGTGCCAGCAGCCGTGGAGGGGGCGGTCAGCCCCAGCATTTT.

The chain combines TRBV29-1 with TRBJ2-7; TRBD1 agrees at 9 bases. The CDR3 covers 15 residues. Trimming at V came to 2 bases and at J to 2 bases, leaving 7 bases not matched to a gene. Germline CDR1 reads SQVTM; CDR2 reads ANQGSEA. CDR3 DNA: TGCAGCGTTGAATCCCACAGGGGGCGAGCCTACGAGCAGTACTTC. Its translation is CSVESHRGRAYEQYF.

The chain uses TRBV29-1 and TRBJ2-7; D is perhaps TRBD1 (6 bases). This CDR3 comprises 12 residues. The V gene's germline CDR1 is SQVTM and CDR2 ANQGSEA. V lost 4 bases and J lost 1, with 8 bases in between. CDR3 residues: CSVVDRSYEQYF. CDR3 in DNA: TGCAGCGTTGTTGACAGGTCCTACGAGCAGTACTTC.

The chain couples TRBV7-2 to TRBJ2-6; no firm D call. Germline-derived CDR1 and CDR2 are SGHTA and FQGNSA. This CDR3 spans 14 amino acids. With 7 bases removed from V and 0 bases from J, the gap between germline ends came to 7 bases. The CDR3 DNA reads as TGTGCCAGCACCCCGGGCTCTGGGGCCAACGTCCTGACTTTC. This sequence encodes CASTPGSGANVLTF. The entire variable domain, with the rest obtained from reference TRBV7-2 and TRBJ2-6, is as follows: GAGVSQSPSNKVTEKGKDVELRCDPISGHTALYWYRQSLGQGLEFLIYFQGNSAPDKSGLPSDRFSAERTGGSVSTLTIQRTQQEDSAVYLCASTPGSGANVLTFGAGSRLTVL.

The chain uses TRBV28 and TRBJ2-4; D gene uncertain. Trimming removed 5 bases at V and 8 bases at J, with 10 bases between. Germline V CDR1 and CDR2: MDHEN, SYDVKM. The CDR3 totals 12 residues. CDR3 bases: TGTGCCAGCAGTATCTCGTCGGACATTCAGTACTTC. This codes for CASSISSDIQYF.

DNA of the CDR3: TGCGCCAGCAGCTTGGCCACGACTAGCGGGAGCTACGAGCAGTACTTC. It translates to CASSLATTSGSYEQYF. The chain is built from TRBV5-1 and TRBJ2-7, with 12 bases that match TRBD2. The CDR3 is 16 residues long. The ends lost 0 bases at V and 3 bases at J; junction bases unmatched: 4. CDR1 and CDR2 (germline): SGHRS, YFSETQ.

The chain employs TRBV4-1 and TRBJ2-7; a weak D match, TRBD2 (6 bases). This CDR3 is built from 14 residues. V was clipped by 4 bases and J by 6 bases, with 16 bases between them. Germline lookup yields CDR1 MGHRA and CDR2 YSYEKL. The CDR3 DNA reads as TGCGCCAGCAGCCCCGGACCTATGGGGGGCGAGCAGTACTTC. Translating it yields CASSPGPMGGEQYF.

This clone was detected once. The chain joins TRBV6-8 to TRBJ2-1, with TRBD2 matching 10 bases. CDR1 and CDR2 (germline): MNHGY, SAAAGT. Trimming cost V 2 bases and J 2 bases; bases outside gene matches: 3. The CDR3 loop spans 16 amino acids. This CDR3 is CASSYTSGAPYNEQFF. The DNA of the CDR3 is TGTGCCAGCAGTTACACTAGCGGGGCCCCCTACAATGAGCAGTTCTTC.